One and the same sample provided the 27 T cell receptor beta chains below, sequenced in a study of blood T cells in healthy people across ages. A second PCR, run for about 6 to 12 cycles, used a sample-barcoded 5' primer plus a J-beta primer mix. Using its own MiXCR run on the 5' RACE reads, TCRdb lists one record per CDR3 protein. The sample holds 750,000 to 950,000 distinct CDR3 sequences; 53% are singletons and the top ten take under 50%. Sequenced: blood. The receptors shown here come from a man older than 75 in good health.

The J gene is TRBJ1-4, the V gene TRBV11-2, with D unresolved. Trimming took 5 bases from V and 4 from J, leaving 17 bases between them. The length of the CDR3 is 16 residues. CDR1 and CDR2 from the germline V gene are SGHAT and FQNNGV. CDR3: CASSPGLLALNEKLFF. The DNA for the CDR3 is TGTGCCAGCAGCCCGGGTCTCCTAGCCCTTAATGAAAAACTGTTTTTT.

The chain carries TRBV7-2 and TRBJ2-7; tentative D call: TRBD1 (5 bases). Per the germline V gene, CDR1 is SGHTA and CDR2 is FQGNSA. Trimming took 4 bases from V and 2 from J, leaving 15 bases between them. CDR3 length: 15 amino acids. The CDR3 loop is CASSSTGFSPYEQYF. The CDR3, as DNA: TGTGCCAGCAGCTCAACAGGTTTTTCCCCCTACGAGCAGTACTTC. Drawing the rest from reference TRBV7-2 and TRBJ2-7, the complete variable domain is GAGVSQSPSNKVTEKGKDVELRCDPISGHTALYWYRQSLGQGLEFLIYFQGNSAPDKSGLPSDRFSAERTGGSVSTLTIQRTQQEDSAVYLCASSSTGFSPYEQYFGPGTRLTVT.

The rearrangement uses TRBV3-1 and TRBJ2-2; a weak D match, TRBD1 (5 bases). Germline assignment: CDR1 LGHDT and CDR2 YNNKEL (reference sequence). V was clipped by 4 bases and J by 5 bases, with 11 bases between them. The CDR3 totals 14 residues. The CDR3, as DNA: TGTGCCAGCAGCCGCCGCTCAGGGACCGGGGAGCTGTTTTTT. As protein: CASSRRSGTGELFF.

This clonotype was seen a few times. The V call is TRBV6-1, the J call TRBJ2-1; TRBD2 matches 8 bases. Germline V lookup: CDR1 MNHNS, CDR2 SASEGT. The CDR3 covers 16 residues. Germline trimming cut 1 base from V and 5 bases from J; bases unmatched to any gene: 7. The chain's CDR3 is CASSEDGRAINNEQFF. DNA for the CDR3: TGTGCCAGCAGTGAAGACGGGAGGGCCATCAACAATGAGCAGTTCTTC.

This clonotype has more than one count but fewer than ten. A junction boundary mismatches the germline segment, possibly from a read error. This sequence joins TRBV20-1 and TRBJ2-3; 12 positions agree with TRBD2. The CDR3 runs to 18 residues. Germline CDR1 reads DFQATT; CDR2 reads SNEGSKA (reference sequence). The CDR3 protein is CSARGTSGRTWSHRYAYF. The CDR3 coding sequence is TGCAGTGCCAGAGGGACTAGCGGGCGCACGTGGTCGCACAGATACGCGTATTTT.

The gene calls are TRBV18 and TRBJ1-1, with D unresolved. The CDR3 spans 16 residues. The germline CDR1 and CDR2 sequences are KGHSH and LQKENI. Trimming removed 5 bases from V and 3 bases from J, with 19 bases in between. CDR3 sequence reads: CASSFHVWGTDTEAFF. The CDR3 region has the DNA TGTGCCAGCTCATTCCACGTATGGGGAACAGACACTGAAGCTTTCTTT.

The V call is TRBV20-1, the J call TRBJ2-1; D gene uncertain. CDR1 is DFQATT and CDR2 is SNEGSKA in the germline V gene (reference sequence). The CDR3 consists of 15 residues. Trimming cost V 2 bases and J 7 bases, with 18 bases left between them. As DNA, the CDR3 is TGCAGTGCTAGATCATCTCCCGTAGGAACGAATGAGCAGTTCTTC. Its protein product is CSARSSPVGTNEQFF.

The rearrangement joins TRBV7-8 to TRBJ2-5; TRBD2 agrees at 9 bases. The CDR3 sequence is 19 residues long. The J segment lost 2 bases and the V segment lost 5 bases, leaving 18 bases of the junction unmatched. Germline CDR1 SGHVS, CDR2 FQNEAQ. The CDR3 spells CASSLRIRSRLAVQETQYF. As DNA, the CDR3 is TGTGCCAGCAGCCTGAGAATCCGGTCGAGACTAGCGGTACAAGAGACCCAGTACTTC.

A few counts support this clonotype. This CDR3 reads CSARRGRAFNEQFF. The CDR3, as DNA: TGCAGTGCTAGGCGGGGGAGGGCCTTCAATGAGCAGTTCTTC. This chain connects TRBV20-1 to TRBJ2-1; 7 bases fit TRBD2. From germline, CDR1 is DFQATT and CDR2 SNEGSKA (reference sequence). The ends lost 3 bases at V and 6 bases at J; junction bases unmatched: 8. CDR3 size: 14 residues.

The rearrangement joins TRBV20-1 to TRBJ2-7; D assignment may be TRBD1 or TRBD2 (5 bases each). Germline V gene lookup returns CDR1 DFQATT and CDR2 SNEGSKA (reference sequence). The CDR3 runs 14 residues. Trimming took off 5 bases at V and 2 bases at J, with 16 bases between the two ends. The CDR3 sequence: CSAWDRLRTYEQYF. As DNA, the CDR3 is TGCAGTGCTTGGGACCGCTTACGAACCTACGAGCAGTACTTC.

CDR3 region: CATSDPRRPNTEAFF. CDR3 nucleotide sequence: TGTGCCACCAGTGACCCGAGGCGACCGAACACTGAAGCTTTCTTT. This chain connects TRBV24-1 to TRBJ1-1; D ambiguous. The CDR3 has 15 residues. V shed 4 bases and J shed 1 base, with 12 bases lying between them. Germline V gene sequence: CDR1 KGHDR, CDR2 SFDVKD.

The CDR3: CASSLARASGPSTDTQYF. CDR3 sequence (DNA): TGTGCCAGCAGCTTAGCCCGGGCTAGCGGGCCTAGCACAGATACGCAGTATTTT. This rearrangement joins TRBV7-8 to TRBJ2-3, with TRBD2 matching 8 bases. The CDR3 runs 18 residues. Germline V gene sequence: CDR1 SGHVS, CDR2 FQNEAQ. Losses at the gene ends were 0 bases for V and 0 bases for J; bases not matched to a gene: 8.

This clonotype was found a few times. This rearrangement joins TRBV6-5 to TRBJ2-4; 10 nucleotides line up with TRBD1. In germline, CDR1 is MNHEY, CDR2 SVGAGI. The CDR3 runs 13 residues. V was pared by 7 bases and J by 10 bases, with 7 bases of the junction left unmatched. This CDR3 is CASTPGTGEIQYF. In DNA form, the CDR3 reads TGTGCCAGCACTCCCGGGACAGGGGAAATTCAGTACTTC.

V gene TRBV5-1 combines with J gene TRBJ2-7, with 7 bases aligning to TRBD2. Germline V lookup: CDR1 SGHRS, CDR2 YFSETQ. The CDR3 runs to 16 residues. V lost 4 bases and J lost 0; bases outside the gene matches: 10. CDR3: CASSLGRGQRSYEQYF. In DNA, the CDR3 is TGCGCCAGCAGCCTGGGGAGGGGCCAGCGCTCCTACGAGCAGTACTTC.

This clonotype was seen more than once but under ten times. The V call is TRBV6-5, the J call TRBJ2-3; TRBD2 aligns across 9 bases. CDR3 length equals 14 residues. The germline V gene has CDR1 MNHEY and CDR2 SVGAGI. J gave up 7 bases and V 5 bases, and 7 bases lay outside the gene matches. The CDR3 protein is CASSLAGGGNTQYF. The CDR3 region has the DNA TGTGCCAGCAGTCTGGCGGGAGGGGGAAATACGCAGTATTTT.

J is TRBJ2-1 and V is TRBV5-1; 14 nucleotides line up with TRBD2. Germline CDR1 is SGHRS and CDR2 is YFSETQ. The V segment lost 4 bases and the J segment 10 bases; nucleotides outside the gene matches: 13. This CDR3 contains 17 residues. In DNA form, the CDR3 reads TGCGCCAGCAGCATGGGACTAGCGGGAGCCACGTCCATGGAGCAGTTCTTC. Encoded protein: CASSMGLAGATSMEQFF. Supplemented by reference TRBV5-1 and TRBJ2-1, the full variable domain reads KAGVTQTPRYLIKTRGQQVTLSCSPISGHRSVSWYQQTPGQGLQFLFEYFSETQRNKGNFPGRFSGRQFSNSRSEMNVSTLELGDSALYLCASSMGLAGATSMEQFFGPGTRLTVL.

The V and J genes are TRBV20-1 and TRBJ2-7; D could derive from TRBD1 or TRBD2 (6 bases each). CDR1 and CDR2 (germline): DFQATT, SNEGSKA (reference sequence). CDR3 size: 14 residues. Deletions cut 3 bases from V and 3 bases from J, with 15 bases between. CDR3: CSAREGGIDYEQYF. CDR3 bases: TGCAGTGCTAGGGAGGGGGGAATCGACTACGAGCAGTACTTC.

This chain joins TRBV6-1 and TRBJ2-7; D remains ambiguous. The end of the DNA is better explained by TRBJ2-5, so the J call may be wrong. Germline CDR1 is MNHNS and CDR2 is SASEGT. The CDR3 loop spans 14 amino acids. The CDR3 DNA is TGTGCCAGCAGTGAAGGGGGTAAACAAGAGACCCAGTACTTC. Translating it yields CASSEGGKQETQYF.

V is TRBV27 and J is TRBJ2-1, with 9 bases that match TRBD2. CDR1 is MNHEY and CDR2 is SMNVEV in the germline V gene (reference sequence). The CDR3 spans 15 residues. Germline trimming cut 3 bases from V and 7 bases from J; bases unmatched to any gene: 7. The CDR3 is CASSFAGGPGNEQFF. CDR3 sequence (DNA): TGTGCCAGCAGTTTCGCGGGAGGGCCGGGGAATGAGCAGTTCTTC.

The chain joins TRBV10-2 to TRBJ2-5, with a possible D match to TRBD2 (7 bases). Trimming cost V 7 bases and J 4 bases, with 16 bases left between them. Germline CDR1 and CDR2: WSHSY and SAAADI. The CDR3 contains 14 residues. The CDR3 reads CASTEGGGRETQYF. The CDR3 DNA follows: TGCGCCAGCACCGAGGGGGGCGGGAGAGAGACCCAGTACTTC.

The chain joins TRBV27 to TRBJ2-7; D may be TRBD1 (6 bases). This CDR3 has 15 amino acids. Per germline, CDR1 MNHEY and CDR2 SMNVEV (reference sequence). Trimming removed 5 bases from V and 0 bases from J, with 14 bases in between. This chain's CDR3 is CASSIRPQGSYEQYF. The CDR3 bases are TGTGCCAGCAGTATCCGGCCACAGGGCTCCTACGAGCAGTACTTC.

This clonotype was observed once. The chain employs TRBV6-5 and TRBJ2-5; 10 bases are a match to TRBD1. The CDR3 has 16 amino acids. Per germline, CDR1 MNHEY and CDR2 SVGAGI. The trim removed 0 bases at V and 4 bases at J, leaving 5 bases unmatched. As DNA, the CDR3 is TGTGCCAGCAGTTACTCGCGACAGGGGGCCTCAGAGACCCAGTACTTC. Protein product: CASSYSRQGASETQYF.

This clonotype was observed a handful of times. The chain employs TRBV20-1 and TRBJ2-5; TRBD1 agrees at 7 bases. This CDR3 has 14 amino acids. The V segment lost 6 bases and the J segment 4 bases; nucleotides outside the gene matches: 11. Germline CDR1 is DFQATT and CDR2 is SNEGSKA (reference sequence). CDR3 nucleotides: TGCAGTGCGCCTGACAGGGCCAGAGGAGAGACCCAGTACTTC. Translated, it gives CSAPDRARGETQYF.

The chain carries TRBV12-3 or TRBV12-4 and TRBJ2-1, with unresolved D. This CDR3 spans 18 amino acids. V dropped 0 bases and J dropped 0 bases, with 15 bases sitting between them. This chain's CDR3 is CASSLARFDAGSYNEQFF. For the CDR3, the DNA is TGTGCCAGCAGTTTAGCGCGGTTCGACGCAGGCTCCTACAATGAGCAGTTCTTC.

J is TRBJ2-1 and V is TRBV20-1; 7 bases align to TRBD1. Germline-derived CDR1 and CDR2 are DFQATT and SNEGSKA (reference sequence). The junction had 11 bases not matched to a gene; V was cut back by 6 bases and J by 3 bases. This CDR3 contains 15 residues. The chain's CDR3 is CSAPPAGGLYNEQFF. In DNA form, the CDR3 reads TGCAGTGCCCCGCCCGCAGGGGGTCTCTACAATGAGCAGTTCTTC.

The table lists this clonotype with a few counts. V and J are TRBV29-1 and TRBJ2-3; TRBD2 aligns across 11 bases. The germline V gene encodes CDR1 SQVTM and CDR2 ANQGSEA. Trimming took 7 bases from V and 0 from J; bases not matched to a gene: 3. The CDR3 has 14 residues. The CDR3 sequence is CSAGLAVSTDTQYF. Written as DNA, the CDR3 is TGCAGCGCGGGACTAGCGGTTAGCACAGATACGCAGTATTTT.

The chain links TRBV6-5 to TRBJ2-7; D is perhaps TRBD2 (6 bases). The CDR3 loop spans 15 amino acids. The germline gives CDR1 MNHEY, CDR2 SVGAGI. V lost 1 base and J 4 bases, leaving 14 bases between the germline ends. CDR3 coding DNA: TGTGCCAGCAGTTACTACGCCGGGAGCGGGTACGAGCAGTACTTC. Protein product: CASSYYAGSGYEQYF.